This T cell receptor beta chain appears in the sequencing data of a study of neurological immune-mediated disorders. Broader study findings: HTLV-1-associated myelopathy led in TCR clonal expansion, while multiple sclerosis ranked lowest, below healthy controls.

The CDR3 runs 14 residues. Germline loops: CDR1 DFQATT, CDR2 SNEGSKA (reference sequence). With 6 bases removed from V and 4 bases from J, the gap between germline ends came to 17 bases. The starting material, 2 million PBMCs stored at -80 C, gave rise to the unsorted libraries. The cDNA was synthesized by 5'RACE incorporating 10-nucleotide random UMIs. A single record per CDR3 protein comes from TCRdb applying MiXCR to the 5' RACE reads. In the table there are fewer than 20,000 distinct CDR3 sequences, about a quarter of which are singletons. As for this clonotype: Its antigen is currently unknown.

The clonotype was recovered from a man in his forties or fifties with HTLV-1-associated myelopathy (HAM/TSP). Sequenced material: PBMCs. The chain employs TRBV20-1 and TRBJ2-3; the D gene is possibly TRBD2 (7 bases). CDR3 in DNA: TGCAGTGCCAAGCGGGACCCAGGGGCAGATACGCAGTATTTT. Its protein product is CSAKRDPGADTQYF.